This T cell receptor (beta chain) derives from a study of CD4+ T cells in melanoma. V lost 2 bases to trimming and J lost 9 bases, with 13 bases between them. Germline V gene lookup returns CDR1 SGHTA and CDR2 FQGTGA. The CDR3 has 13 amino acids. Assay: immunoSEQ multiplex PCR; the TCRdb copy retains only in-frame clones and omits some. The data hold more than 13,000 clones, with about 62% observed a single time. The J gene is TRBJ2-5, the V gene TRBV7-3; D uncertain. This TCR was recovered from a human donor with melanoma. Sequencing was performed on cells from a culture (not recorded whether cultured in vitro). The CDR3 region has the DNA TGTGCCAGCAGCTTAGCCCCAAACAGTGCCCAGTACTTC. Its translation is CASSLAPNSAQYF. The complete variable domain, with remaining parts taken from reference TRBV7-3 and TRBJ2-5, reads GAGVSQTPSNKVTEKGKYVELRCDPISGHTALYWYRQSLGQGPEFLIYFQGTGAADDSGLPNDRFFAVRPEGSVSTLKIQRTERGDSAVYLCASSLAPNSAQYFGPGTRLLVL.